The 3 T cell receptor beta chains listed next were all sequenced from one sample in a study of vaccination and CD4 T cells after COVID-19. Their specific antigens are unknown. The treatment was: approximately 9-day PBMC culture with coronavirus spike peptide pools or control peptides (ViraFEST assay). Once obtained from cultured CD4+ T cells, the DNA was sequenced using the Oncomine TCR Beta short-read assay. TCRdb passed the PCR reads through MiXCR, listing each CDR3 protein once. The sample yields around 18,000 distinct CDR3 sequences, about 35% seen once. Specimen: cultured CD4+ T cells from blood. The receptors come from a human donor with COVID-19.

This clonotype was seen a few times. This chain joins TRBV7-9 and TRBJ1-4; D is unresolved. Germline V lookup: CDR1 SEHNR, CDR2 FQNEAQ (reference sequence). V was clipped by 0 bases and J by 0 bases, with 8 bases between them. The CDR3 has 16 residues. The CDR3 DNA reads TGTGCCAGCAGCTTAGCTCTCGGCGCAACTAATGAAAAACTGTTTTTT. Translation: CASSLALGATNEKLFF.

The chain has TRBV4-2 and TRBJ1-2; D is unresolved. The CDR3 loop spans 14 amino acids. CDR1 is LGHNA and CDR2 is YNFKEQ in the germline V gene. Trimming removed 0 bases at V and 2 bases at J, with 7 bases between. CDR3 in amino acids: CASSQEFGNYGYTF. Here the CDR3 DNA reads TGTGCCAGCAGCCAAGAATTCGGAAACTATGGCTACACCTTC.

This clonotype has a handful of counts. The chain has TRBV19 and TRBJ2-1; D not resolved. Trimming shortened V by 3 bases and J by 6 bases, and 9 bases separated the two germline ends. Per the germline V gene, CDR1 is LNHDA and CDR2 is SQIVND (reference sequence). The CDR3 totals 13 residues. The chain's CDR3 is CASSISQVNEQFF. The CDR3 DNA reads TGTGCCAGTAGTATTTCTCAGGTCAATGAGCAGTTCTTC.